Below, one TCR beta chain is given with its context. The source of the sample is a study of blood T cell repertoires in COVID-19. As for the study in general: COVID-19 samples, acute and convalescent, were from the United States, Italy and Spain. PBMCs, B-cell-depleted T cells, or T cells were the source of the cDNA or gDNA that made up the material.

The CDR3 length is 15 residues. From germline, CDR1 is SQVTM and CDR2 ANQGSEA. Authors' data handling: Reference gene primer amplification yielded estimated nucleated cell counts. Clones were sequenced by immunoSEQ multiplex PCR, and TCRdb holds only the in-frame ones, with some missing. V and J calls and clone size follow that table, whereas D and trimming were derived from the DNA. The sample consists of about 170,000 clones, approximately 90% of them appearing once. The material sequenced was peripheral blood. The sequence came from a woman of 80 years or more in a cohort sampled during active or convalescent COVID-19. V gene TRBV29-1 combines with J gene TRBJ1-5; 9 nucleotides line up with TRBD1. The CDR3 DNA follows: TGCAGTGTCGAGGGGACAGGGAAGAGCAATCAGCCCCAGCATTTT. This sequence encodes CSVEGTGKSNQPQHF.